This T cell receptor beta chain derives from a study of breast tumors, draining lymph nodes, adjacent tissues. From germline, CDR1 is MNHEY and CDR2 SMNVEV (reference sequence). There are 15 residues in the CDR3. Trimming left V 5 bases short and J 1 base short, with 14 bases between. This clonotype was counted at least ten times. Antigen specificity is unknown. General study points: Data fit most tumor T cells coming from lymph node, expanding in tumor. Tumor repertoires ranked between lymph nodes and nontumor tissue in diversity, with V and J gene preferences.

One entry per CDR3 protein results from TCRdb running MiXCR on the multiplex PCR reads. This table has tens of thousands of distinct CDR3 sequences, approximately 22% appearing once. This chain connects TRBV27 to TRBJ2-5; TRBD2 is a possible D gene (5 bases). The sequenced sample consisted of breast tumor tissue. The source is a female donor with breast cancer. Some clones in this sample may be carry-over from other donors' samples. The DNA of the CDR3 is TGTGCCAGCAGTGAGGGCCCCACGTCCCAAGAGACCCAGTACTTC. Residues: CASSEGPTSQETQYF.